The source of this T cell receptor beta chain is a study of tumor and adjacent non-tumor tissue in lung cancer. The template was RNA from unsorted bulk tissue. The normal lung tissue was taken more than 3 cm from the tumor edge. CDR1 and CDR2 from the germline V gene are SGHNT and YYREEE (reference sequence). This CDR3 has 15 amino acids. A remark on this clonotype: Its antigen is not known. Given a much more abundant clone one base away, this may be a read error.

TCRbeta libraries were built with three rounds of nested PCR, modified from ARM-PCR. TCRdb re-derived calls from the multiplex PCR reads in MiXCR, one entry per CDR3 protein. The top ten hold under 20% of the sample, which has over 100,000 distinct CDR3 sequences, about 63% seen once. The study, taken as a whole, reports: Tumor TCR diversity, when higher, was linked to shorter survival.

The specimen was distant non-tumor lung tissue. This TCR derives from a man aged 60-69 years with non-small cell lung cancer. The V call is TRBV5-4, the J call TRBJ2-2; a weak D match, TRBD1 (5 bases). The CDR3 reads CASSFRAANTRELFF. The CDR3 DNA is TGTGCCAGCAGCTTCAGGGCTGCGAACACCCGGGAGCTGTTTTTT.